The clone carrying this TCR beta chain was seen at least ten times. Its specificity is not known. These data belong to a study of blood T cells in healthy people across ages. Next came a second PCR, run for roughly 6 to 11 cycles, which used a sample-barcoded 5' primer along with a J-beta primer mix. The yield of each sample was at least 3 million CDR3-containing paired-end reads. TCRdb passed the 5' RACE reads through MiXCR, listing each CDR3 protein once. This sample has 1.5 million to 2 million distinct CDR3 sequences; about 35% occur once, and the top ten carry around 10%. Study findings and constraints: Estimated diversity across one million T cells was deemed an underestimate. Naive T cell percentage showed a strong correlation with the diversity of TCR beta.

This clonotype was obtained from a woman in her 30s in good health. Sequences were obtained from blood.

In nucleotides, the CDR3 is TGTGCCAGCAGCTTCCGGACTAGCGCGTTGGGCACAGATACGCAGTATTTT. Translating gives CASSFRTSALGTDTQYF. The gene calls are TRBV7-2 and TRBJ2-3; 9 positions match TRBD2. Trimming took 3 bases from V and 1 from J; bases not matched to a gene: 8. CDR1 and CDR2 (germline): SGHTA, FQGNSA. The CDR3 is 17 residues long. Drawing the rest from reference TRBV7-2 and TRBJ2-3, the complete variable domain is GAGVSQSPSNKVTEKGKDVELRCDPISGHTALYWYRQSLGQGLEFLIYFQGNSAPDKSGLPSDRFSAERTGGSVSTLTIQRTQQEDSAVYLCASSFRTSALGTDTQYFGPGTRLTVL.